The clone carrying this TCR beta chain came up many times. The antigen is not known. These data are taken from a study of human T cells and chemical hapten exposure. On the study more broadly: The sensitizing agent was 2% DPC, placed on approximately 2 cm by approximately 2 cm of upper inner arm skin.

Time point: patch test 1, 2 weeks after DPC sensitization. Treatment in this sample: therapeutic diphenylcyclopropenone sensitization with weekly scalp DPC. Whole-study results and caveats: The number of TCRs over 1 in 1000 frequency stayed unchanged after DPC. Patch test score rose with PT1 expanded TCR count, significant at thresholds 8, 16 and 32, not 4.

MiXCR, applied by TCRdb to the RACE reads, yields one record per CDR3 protein. The sample holds tens of thousands of distinct CDR3 sequences; roughly a tenth are singletons and the top ten take about 14%. The V and J ends lost 1 base and 1 base respectively, with 4 bases between them. The CDR3 covers 14 residues. Germline V gene lookup returns CDR1 SNHLY and CDR2 FYNNEI. The sequence derives from a middle-aged woman with alopecia areata. Some clones in this sample may be carry-over from other donors' samples. The sequencing here drew on whole blood, taken in connection with sensitization to the hapten diphenylcyclopropenone (DPC). The V gene is TRBV2, the J gene TRBJ2-2; D remains unclear. In DNA, the CDR3 is TGTGCCAGCAGTGAAGGGGTGAACACCGGGGAGCTGTTTTTT. This encodes CASSEGVNTGELFF. The entire variable domain, with the rest obtained from reference TRBV2 and TRBJ2-2, is as follows: EPEVTQTPSHQVTQMGQEVILRCVPISNHLYFYWYRQILGQKVEFLVSFYNNEISEKSEIFDDQFSVERPDGSNFTLKIRSTKLEDSAMYFCASSEGVNTGELFFGEGSRLTVL.